This T cell receptor (beta chain) comes out of a study of T cells expressing NK-cell markers. For the study at large: HCMV serostatus: seven of eight sequenced donors positive, one negative. Findings of the study overall: Dominant NKG2C+ clonotypes were found to form about 1.0-7.5% of CD8+ T cells in a handful of donors. Topping the CD3+CD56-NKG2C+ fraction as well were these clonotypes, in a few donors.

The CDR3 extends over 14 amino acids. Germline-derived CDR1 and CDR2 are SGHDT and YYEEEE. Of note for this clonotype: Its antigen is undetermined.

UMIs were included in TCR beta cDNA generated by 5'RACE template switching. TCRdb re-called the 5' RACE reads; one entry per CDR3 protein, DNA not given. The sample table sets out 450,000 to 600,000 distinct CDR3 sequences. The sequenced sample consisted of blood T cells: a sorted CD56 or NKG2C T cell subset, CD4+ or CD8+ T cells, or bulk PBMC T cells (not recorded which). The sequence came from a man aged 18 to 29 in good health. This chain uses TRBV5-6 with TRBJ2-5; there is no DNA to check the TCRdb D call of TRBD1. The CDR3 here is CASSRADTGETQYF.